The T cell receptor beta chain under discussion was sequenced for a study of T cell changes during pregnancy in multiple sclerosis. The protocol was immunoSEQ multiplex PCR, while the TCRdb copy is restricted to in-frame clones and leaves out a portion. The sample lists around 10,000 clones; 83% were seen once. This TCR was recovered from a female donor in good health, enrolled as a control in a pregnancy study. Specimen: CD8+ T cells from peripheral blood mononuclear cells, collected in the third trimester of pregnancy.

Here the CDR3 reads CASSETLGNQPQHF. The CDR3 DNA sequence: TGTGCCAGCAGTGAAACATTGGGCAATCAGCCCCAGCATTTT. The V and J genes are TRBV25-1 and TRBJ1-5, with no clear D. Germline lookup yields CDR1 MGHDK and CDR2 SYGVNS. This CDR3 spans 14 amino acids. The V end was cut by 2 bases, the J end by 2 bases, with 7 bases between.